One and the same sample provided the 31 T cell receptor beta chains below, sequenced in a study of shared clonotypes between healthy human individuals. The protocol was immunoSEQ multiplex PCR, while the TCRdb copy is restricted to in-frame clones and leaves out a portion. The sample shows some 470,000 clones, roughly four fifths of them seen only once. The specimen sequenced was PBMCs. These receptors originate from a woman in her 40s in good health. Some clones in this sample may be carry-over from other donors' samples.

The chain carries TRBV4-3 and TRBJ1-1, with a possible D match to TRBD1 (6 bases). V lost 0 bases and J lost 1, with 9 bases in between. The CDR3 extends over 15 amino acids. Germline CDR1 and CDR2: LGHNA and YSLEER. The CDR3 loop reads CASSQDRGTNTEAFF. DNA for the CDR3: TGCGCCAGCAGCCAAGATAGGGGGACGAACACTGAAGCTTTCTTT.

V gene TRBV5-1 combines with J gene TRBJ2-1; D unresolved. The length of the CDR3 is 12 residues. Germline values: CDR1 SGHRS, CDR2 YFSETQ. Trimming removed 0 bases from V and 9 bases from J, with 7 bases in between. The CDR3 sequence is CASSLDPGEQFF. Here the CDR3 DNA reads TGCGCCAGCAGCTTGGATCCCGGTGAGCAGTTCTTC.

The table lists this clone with many counts. The chain employs TRBV11-2 and TRBJ2-2; 7 nucleotides line up with TRBD2. Unmatched junction bases numbered 6, after V lost 3 bases and J lost 2 bases. The germline CDR1 and CDR2 sequences are SGHAT and FQNNGV. The CDR3 runs to 16 residues. The CDR3 region is CASSFGGGANTGELFF. Written as DNA, the CDR3 is TGTGCCAGCAGCTTTGGGGGAGGGGCTAACACCGGGGAGCTGTTTTTT. The full variable domain, its missing parts supplied by reference TRBV11-2 and TRBJ2-2, is EAGVAQSPRYKIIEKRQSVAFWCNPISGHATLYWYQQILGQGPKLLIQFQNNGVVDDSQLPKDRFSAERLKGVDSTLKIQPAKLEDSAVYLCASSFGGGANTGELFFGEGSRLTVL.

This sequence joins TRBV5-4 and TRBJ1-5; weak D call: TRBD1 (5 bases). Per germline, CDR1 SGHNT and CDR2 YYREEE (reference sequence). The CDR3 totals 14 residues. Trimming pared 0 bases from V and 4 bases from J, leaving 8 bases between. CDR3 DNA sequence: TGTGCCAGCAGCTTGGAGGGACGGAATCAGCCCCAGCATTTT. It translates to CASSLEGRNQPQHF.

On this clone itself: A read error is possible here, since a much larger clone lies one base away. The chain uses TRBV29-1 and TRBJ2-5, with D uncertain. CDR1 and CDR2 (germline): SQVTM, ANQGSEA. The CDR3 has 10 residues. CDR3 sequence reads: CGVLVETQYF. CDR3 bases: TGCGGCGTTCTTGTAGAGACCCAGTACTTC.

The chain has TRBV10-3 and TRBJ1-1; no firm D call. CDR1 and CDR2 (germline): ENHRY, SYGVKD. Trimming removed 10 bases at V and 0 bases at J, with 12 bases between. The CDR3 runs to 13 residues. Here the CDR3 reads CASQDLMNTEAFF. The CDR3 nucleotides read TGTGCCAGCCAGGATCTCATGAACACTGAAGCTTTCTTT.

Points on this clone: Other DNA sequences in this sample translate to the same CDR3. The V and J genes are TRBV5-1 and TRBJ2-7; 13 nucleotides line up with TRBD2. The junction had 2 bases not matched to a gene; V was cut back by 4 bases and J by 4 bases. This CDR3 is built from 14 residues. Germline CDR1 SGHRS, CDR2 YFSETQ. This CDR3 reads CASSRTSGSYEQYF. The CDR3 nucleotides read TGCGCCAGCAGCAGGACTAGCGGGAGTTACGAGCAGTACTTC.

This CDR3 reads CASSSPPGVGNTEAFF. The CDR3 nucleotides read TGTGCCAGCAGCAGCCCCCCCGGGGTGGGGAACACTGAAGCTTTCTTT. The gene calls are TRBV7-2 and TRBJ1-1; D remains unclear. V lost 5 bases to trimming and J lost 1 base, with 17 bases between them. Germline assignment: CDR1 SGHTA and CDR2 FQGNSA. The CDR3 length is 16 residues.

In regard to this clone: It may be a read error: a sequence one base away is much more abundant. This sample also contains other DNA sequences that code for the same CDR3. V and J are TRBV28 and TRBJ2-7; 8 nucleotides agree with TRBD2. V lost 6 bases and J lost 13; bases outside the gene matches: 11. Germline V gives CDR1 MDHEN, CDR2 SYDVKM. The CDR3 length is 12 residues. The CDR3 region is CASSFGSGGSYF. The CDR3 coding sequence is TGTGCCAGCAGCTTTGGGAGCGGGGGTTCTTACTTC.

The chain couples TRBV5-1 to TRBJ2-3; 9 nucleotides match TRBD2. The length of the CDR3 is 17 residues. Trimming cost V 0 bases and J 3 bases; bases outside gene matches: 8. Germline lookup yields CDR1 SGHRS and CDR2 YFSETQ. For the CDR3, the DNA is TGCGCCAGCAGCTTGGCGGTTAGCGGGAGAGGAACAGATACGCAGTATTTT. Translating it yields CASSLAVSGRGTDTQYF.

Here the CDR3 reads CASGRSGGNQPQHF. The CDR3 nucleotides are TGTGCCAGCGGTCGTTCTGGGGGCAATCAGCCCCAGCATTTT. This chain joins TRBV27 and TRBJ1-5, with D unresolved. CDR1 is MNHEY, CDR2 SMNVEV, per germline (reference sequence). V lost 8 bases and J lost 2, with 13 bases in between. The CDR3 contains 14 residues.

V gene TRBV6-5 combines with J gene TRBJ2-1; tentative D call: TRBD2 (5 bases). The CDR3 has 15 amino acids. Trimming took 4 bases from V and 3 from J, leaving 13 bases between them. Germline CDR1 reads MNHEY; CDR2 reads SVGAGI. The CDR3 sequence: CASSLTTGNYNEQFF. The CDR3 DNA is TGTGCCAGCAGTTTAACTACCGGGAACTACAATGAGCAGTTCTTC.

The table lists this clone with many counts. This sequence joins TRBV28 and TRBJ2-7; 12 nucleotides align to TRBD1. The CDR3 runs 15 residues. Germline CDR1 is MDHEN and CDR2 is SYDVKM. Trimming removed 3 bases from V and 6 bases from J; junction bases left unmatched: 6. CDR3 sequence: CASSFSGTGGFEQYF. The CDR3, as DNA: TGTGCCAGCAGTTTCTCCGGGACAGGGGGCTTCGAGCAGTACTTC.

The chain carries TRBV29-1 and TRBJ2-5; TRBD2 is a possible D gene (7 bases). The J call may not be correct, given that the DNA end is closer to TRBJ2-7. From germline, CDR1 is SQVTM and CDR2 ANQGSEA. The CDR3 is made up of 15 amino acids. CDR3 loop: CSVAVMLRGQYEQYF. The CDR3 bases are TGCAGCGTTGCGGTTATGTTGCGGGGGCAGTACGAGCAGTACTTC.

This chain uses TRBV30 with TRBJ2-7; possibly TRBD1 for D (5 bases). CDR1 is GTSNPN and CDR2 is SVGIG in the germline V gene (reference sequence). The V end was cut by 4 bases, the J end by 4 bases, with 8 bases between. The CDR3 is 11 residues long. The DNA for the CDR3 is TGTGCCTGGACCCAGGGATACGAGCAGTACTTC. Protein product: CAWTQGYEQYF.

The chain recombines TRBV19 with TRBJ2-7, with 7 bases identical to TRBD1. There are 16 residues in the CDR3. V was clipped by 3 bases and J by 7 bases; unmatched bases: 15. Germline CDR1 reads LNHDA; CDR2 reads SQIVND (reference sequence). CDR3 residues: CASSIVPGTATLEQYF. CDR3 coding DNA: TGTGCCAGTAGTATTGTTCCCGGGACAGCGACCCTGGAGCAGTACTTC.

Comment on this clone: One end of the junction does not line up with germline, which may come from a read error. The V and J genes are TRBV5-1 and TRBJ1-1; D unclear. The CDR3 is 14 amino acids. Germline loops: CDR1 SGHRS, CDR2 YFSETQ. As DNA, the CDR3 is TGCGCCAGCAGCTTCTCTTCAGGAAACACTGACGCTTTCTTT. Its translation is CASSFSSGNTDAFF.

This sequence joins TRBV27 and TRBJ2-5; 11 bases are a match to TRBD1. V shed 2 bases, J shed 7 bases, and the junction held 12 bases outside the gene matches. Per the germline V gene, CDR1 is MNHEY and CDR2 is SMNVEV (reference sequence). The CDR3 is 17 amino acids. Written as DNA, the CDR3 is TGTGCCAGCAGTTTAAATTACGGGGACAGGGGGGTTTTGACCCAGTACTTC. Amino acid sequence: CASSLNYGDRGVLTQYF.

Concerning this clone: One base away lies a much larger clone, so this may be a sequencing read error. The sample holds other DNA sequences that translate to the same CDR3. The V gene is TRBV30, the J gene TRBJ1-2; a weak D match, TRBD1 (6 bases). This CDR3 has 14 residues. The V gene's germline CDR1 is GTSNPN and CDR2 SVGIG (reference sequence). Trimming cost V 3 bases and J 2 bases, with 13 bases left between them. The CDR3 nucleotides are TGTGCCTGGAGCGGACGGACAGCGAACTATGGCTACACCTTC. Translation gives CAWSGRTANYGYTF.

This clone was observed many times. Other DNA sequences in this specimen translate into the identical CDR3. This chain joins TRBV7-2 and TRBJ2-5; D is possibly TRBD2 (5 bases). The V gene lost 1 base and the J gene lost 7 bases, with 10 bases spanning the gap. The CDR3 has 13 amino acids. Germline CDR1 SGHTA, CDR2 FQGNSA. CDR3 bases: TGTGCCAGCAGCTTAGAAGGGCTAGCGACCCAGTACTTC. Protein: CASSLEGLATQYF.

The chain employs TRBV5-1 and TRBJ2-2; TRBD1 aligns across 7 bases. Looked up from germline, CDR1 is SGHRS and CDR2 is YFSETQ. The CDR3 has 17 residues. V lost 1 base to trimming and J lost 0 bases; unmatched junction nucleotides: 6. CDR3 nucleotides: TGCGCCAGCAGCTTGACCCCACAGGGGACGAACACCGGGGAGCTGTTTTTT. It encodes CASSLTPQGTNTGELFF.

The chain has TRBV30 and TRBJ2-1, with 9 nucleotides matching TRBD2. The CDR3 has 15 amino acids. The ends lost 3 bases at V and 3 bases at J; junction bases unmatched: 6. In germline, CDR1 is GTSNPN, CDR2 SVGIG (reference sequence). The CDR3 sequence is CAWRLAGAYYNEQFF. The CDR3 bases are TGTGCCTGGAGGTTAGCGGGAGCCTACTACAATGAGCAGTTCTTC.

The chain has TRBV27 and TRBJ1-5; 7 nucleotides line up with TRBD1. CDR1 and CDR2 from the germline V gene are MNHEY and SMNVEV (reference sequence). J was trimmed by 0 bases and V by 4 bases; bases with no gene match: 6. The CDR3 runs to 16 residues. CDR3 in DNA: TGTGCCAGCAGTTCCGGACAGGCCAATAGCAATCAGCCCCAGCATTTT. Residues: CASSSGQANSNQPQHF.

This chain connects TRBV7-2 to TRBJ2-2; D ambiguous. The CDR3 spans 15 residues. Germline V gene sequence: CDR1 SGHTA, CDR2 FQGNSA. The V end was cut by 1 base, the J end by 2 bases, with 8 bases between. In DNA form, the CDR3 reads TGTGCCAGCAGCTTAGGGTCCTTTAACACCGGGGAGCTGTTTTTT. Translation: CASSLGSFNTGELFF.

The CDR3 region has the DNA TGTGCCAGCAGTTTATTTTCAAGGAACACTGAAGCTTTCTTT. It is translated as CASSLFSRNTEAFF. The gene calls are TRBV28 and TRBJ1-1; no reliable D call. CDR1 and CDR2 (germline): MDHEN, SYDVKM. The CDR3 has 14 amino acids. Trimming removed 1 base at V and 1 base at J, with 7 bases between.

The rearrangement links TRBV18 to TRBJ1-1, with D possibly being TRBD1 (6 bases). Germline-derived CDR1 and CDR2 are KGHSH and LQKENI. This CDR3 is built from 15 residues. V was trimmed by 3 bases and J by 4 bases, leaving 15 bases between them. DNA of the CDR3: TGTGCCAGCTCACCTAGACAGGCCTCGAGCACTGAAGCTTTCTTT. Its protein product is CASSPRQASSTEAFF.

The CDR3 nucleotides are TGTGCCAGCAGCTTGCCTAGCGGCGGCGAGCAGTACTTC. Amino acids: CASSLPSGGEQYF. The chain has TRBV5-4 and TRBJ2-5, with 7 bases lining up with TRBD2. The J call may be faulty, since TRBJ2-7 better matches the DNA end. This CDR3 is 13 amino acids long. Per germline, CDR1 SGHNT and CDR2 YYREEE (reference sequence).

CDR3 amino acids: CASSPRGGPDYEQYF. Written as DNA, the CDR3 is TGTGCCAGCAGCCCCAGGGGGGGGCCCGACTACGAGCAGTACTTC. The chain is built from TRBV7-3 and TRBJ2-7; D possibly matches TRBD1 or TRBD2 (7 bases each). V lost 5 bases and J lost 3, with 17 bases in between. Germline V gene sequence: CDR1 SGHTA, CDR2 FQGTGA. CDR3 size: 15 residues.

Of note for this clone: The germline gene is not matched at one end of the junction; a read error may be the cause. V usage is TRBV28 and J usage is TRBJ2-3; perhaps TRBD2 as D (5 bases). This CDR3 spans 14 amino acids. Germline assignment: CDR1 MDHEN and CDR2 SYDVKM. CDR3 in DNA: TGCGCCAGCAGACCTAGCCCGACCACGGATACGCAGTATTTT. It is translated as CASRPSPTTDTQYF.

This chain links TRBV5-4 with TRBJ2-7; 10 nucleotides agree with TRBD2. The ends lost 4 bases at V and 6 bases at J; junction bases unmatched: 7. This CDR3 comprises 14 residues. Per the germline V gene, CDR1 is SGHNT and CDR2 is YYREEE (reference sequence). CDR3 sequence: CASSGSGRASEQYF. The DNA of the CDR3 is TGTGCCAGCAGCGGGAGCGGGAGGGCGTCCGAGCAGTACTTC.

The J gene is TRBJ2-7, the V gene TRBV27, with a possible D match to TRBD1 (6 bases). The V and J ends lost 1 base and 7 bases respectively, with 14 bases between them. The CDR3 covers 14 residues. Germline V gene sequence: CDR1 MNHEY, CDR2 SMNVEV (reference sequence). CDR3 bases: TGTGCCAGCAGTTTATGGTCGAGGACAGAAGAGCAGTACTTC. This translates into CASSLWSRTEEQYF.